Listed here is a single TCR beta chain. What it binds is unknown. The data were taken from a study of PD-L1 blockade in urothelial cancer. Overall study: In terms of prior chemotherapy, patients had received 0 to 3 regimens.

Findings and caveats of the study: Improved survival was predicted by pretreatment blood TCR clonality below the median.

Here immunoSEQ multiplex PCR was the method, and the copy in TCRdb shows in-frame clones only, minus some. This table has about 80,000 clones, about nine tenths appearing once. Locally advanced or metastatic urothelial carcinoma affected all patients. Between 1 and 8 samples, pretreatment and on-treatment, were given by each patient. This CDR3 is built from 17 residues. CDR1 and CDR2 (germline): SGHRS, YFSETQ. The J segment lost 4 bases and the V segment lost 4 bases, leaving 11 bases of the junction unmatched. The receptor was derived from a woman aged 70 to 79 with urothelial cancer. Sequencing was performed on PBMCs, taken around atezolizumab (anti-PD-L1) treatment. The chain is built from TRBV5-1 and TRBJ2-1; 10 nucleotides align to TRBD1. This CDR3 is CASSPRQGATGYNEQFF. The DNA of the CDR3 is TGCGCCAGCAGCCCCCGACAGGGGGCTACTGGTTACAATGAGCAGTTCTTC. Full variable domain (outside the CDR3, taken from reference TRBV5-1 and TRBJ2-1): KAGVTQTPRYLIKTRGQQVTLSCSPISGHRSVSWYQQTPGQGLQFLFEYFSETQRNKGNFPGRFSGRQFSNSRSEMNVSTLELGDSALYLCASSPRQGATGYNEQFFGPGTRLTVL.